What follows are 31 T cell receptor beta chains derived from one specimen sequenced in a study of regulatory T cells in long-lasting Graves disease. The time point is: newly diagnosed GD, antithyroid drugs for less than 3 months. From PBMCs, RNA was extracted and then used to make the TCR library. Arm-PCR with iRepertoire HTBI primers amplified the CDR3 regions for these TCR beta libraries. TCRdb independently ran MiXCR on the multiplex PCR reads; one entry per CDR3 protein. This sample has approximately 400,000 distinct CDR3 sequences, with 15% found just once. The specimen was peripheral blood mononuclear cells (PBMCs), collected at new diagnosis, from a patient treated with antithyroid drugs. All receptors come from a female donor with Graves disease.

This clonotype was counted at least ten times. CDR3 nucleotides: TGTGCCAGCAGTTTCCTTTCAGGGGCCGGGGAGCTGTTTTTT. Translation gives CASSFLSGAGELFF. The rearrangement links TRBV27 to TRBJ2-2; tentatively, D is TRBD1 (6 bases). This CDR3 comprises 14 residues. CDR1 MNHEY and CDR2 SMNVEV come from the germline V gene (reference sequence). V shed 3 bases and J shed 6 bases, with 11 bases lying between them.

This clonotype came up a few times. The chain employs TRBV20-1 and TRBJ1-1; 10 positions match TRBD1. Germline CDR1 is DFQATT and CDR2 is SNEGSKA (reference sequence). V lost 0 bases to trimming and J lost 10 bases; unmatched junction nucleotides: 5. The CDR3 runs to 13 residues. As DNA, the CDR3 is TGCAGTGCTAGAGAGTGGAGGACAGGGGGAGCTTTCTTT. It specifies CSAREWRTGGAFF.

This clonotype came up a few times. V and J are TRBV9 and TRBJ1-2; possibly TRBD1 for D (5 bases). This CDR3 spans 15 amino acids. V was cut by 2 bases and J by 9 bases, with 20 bases left in between. Germline CDR1 reads SGDLS; CDR2 reads YYNGEE. This CDR3 reads CASSVDPGTEYRYTF. DNA for the CDR3: TGTGCCAGCAGCGTCGACCCCGGGACGGAGTATCGCTACACCTTC.

Ten or more counts support this clonotype. The V call is TRBV11-2, the J call TRBJ2-7; D gene ambiguous. This CDR3 has 13 residues. Germline CDR1 and CDR2: SGHAT and FQNNGV. Trimming took 7 bases from V and 3 from J, leaving 13 bases between them. The DNA for the CDR3 is TGTGCCAGCACCTCGGGTCTGAACTACGAGCAGTACTTC. Translation gives CASTSGLNYEQYF.

This clonotype has a count of ten or more. The chain uses TRBV20-1 and TRBJ2-1, with D hard to call. Looked up from germline, CDR1 is DFQATT and CDR2 is SNEGSKA (reference sequence). The CDR3 length is 16 residues. Trimming left V 1 base short and J 0 bases short, with 13 bases between. This CDR3 is CSARVAASSSYNEQFF. The CDR3 DNA follows: TGCAGTGCTAGAGTGGCTGCCTCGAGCTCCTACAATGAGCAGTTCTTC.

Here the CDR3 reads CASSPRPDSGYGYTF. In DNA form, the CDR3 reads TGTGCCAGCAGTCCCCGACCGGACAGTGGCTATGGCTACACCTTC. The V call is TRBV6-2 or TRBV6-3, the J call TRBJ1-2, with a possible D match to TRBD1 (6 bases). The length of the CDR3 is 15 residues. Germline CDR1 reads MNHEY; CDR2 reads SVGEGT. V was trimmed by 5 bases and J by 4 bases, leaving 17 bases between them.

This clonotype was seen a few times. The V and J genes are TRBV3-1 and TRBJ2-7; possible D gene TRBD2, 5 bases. Trimming stripped 1 base from V and 3 bases from J, with 19 bases between. The germline gives CDR1 LGHDT, CDR2 YNNKEL (reference sequence). The CDR3 is made up of 17 amino acids. CDR3 region: CASSQGHVTGYFYEQYF. CDR3 nucleotide sequence: TGTGCCAGCAGCCAAGGGCATGTAACGGGATATTTCTACGAGCAGTACTTC.

This clonotype was detected many times. The CDR3 DNA reads as TGCAGTGCTCCGGGTATTCTCCGCACAGATACGCAGTATTTT. It is translated as CSAPGILRTDTQYF. The chain combines TRBV20-1 with TRBJ2-3; D unclear. V was clipped by 5 bases and J by 1 base, with 13 bases between them. The CDR3 runs 14 residues. CDR1 DFQATT and CDR2 SNEGSKA come from the germline V gene (reference sequence).

This clonotype came up a few times. This rearrangement joins TRBV19 to TRBJ1-5, with D possibly matching TRBD1 (6 bases). CDR3 length: 14 residues. Trimming shortened V by 5 bases and J by 3 bases, and 11 bases separated the two germline ends. From germline, CDR1 is LNHDA and CDR2 SQIVND (reference sequence). The CDR3 region is CASSFRDINQPQHF. DNA of the CDR3: TGTGCCAGTAGTTTCCGGGACATCAATCAGCCCCAGCATTTT. Supplemented by reference TRBV19 and TRBJ1-5, the full variable domain reads DGGITQSPKYLFRKEGQNVTLSCEQNLNHDAMYWYRQDPGQGLRLIYYSQIVNDFQKGDIAEGYSVSREKKESFPLTVTSAQKNPTAFYLCASSFRDINQPQHFGDGTRLSIL.

This clonotype was picked up many times. This chain connects TRBV20-1 to TRBJ2-2, with a tentative D call TRBD1 (6 bases). The CDR3 totals 18 residues. Looked up from germline, CDR1 is DFQATT and CDR2 is SNEGSKA (reference sequence). V was clipped by 0 bases and J by 4 bases, with 21 bases between them. For the CDR3, the DNA is TGCAGTGCTAGAGATTTTACGGTTTTGGGGGCCACCACCGGGGAGCTGTTTTTT. Translated: CSARDFTVLGATTGELFF.

This clonotype was detected many times. The chain uses TRBV7-6 and TRBJ1-5, with TRBD1 identical over 9 bases. The CDR3 is 14 amino acids. The J segment lost 5 bases and the V segment lost 5 bases, leaving 4 bases of the junction unmatched. Per the germline V gene, CDR1 is SGHVS and CDR2 is FNYEAQ. CDR3 in amino acids: CASSQGTGHQPQHF. Written as DNA, the CDR3 is TGTGCCAGCAGCCAGGGGACAGGGCATCAGCCCCAGCATTTT.

This clonotype has ten or more counts. The V call is TRBV12-3 or TRBV12-4, the J call TRBJ1-2, with TRBD1 identical over 10 bases. The CDR3 runs 15 residues. J lost 5 bases, V lost 5 bases, and 8 bases had no gene match. The CDR3 nucleotides read TGTGCCAGCAGTGTCCAGACAGGGGGCGAATATGGCTACACCTTC. Encoded protein: CASSVQTGGEYGYTF.

CDR3 sequence reads: CASSPLTVNEQFF. DNA of the CDR3: TGTGCCAGCAGCCCCTTGACGGTGAATGAGCAGTTCTTC. The chain joins TRBV3-1 to TRBJ2-1; D remains ambiguous. CDR1 LGHDT and CDR2 YNNKEL come from the germline V gene (reference sequence). The CDR3 contains 13 residues. The V end lost 4 bases, the J end lost 7 bases, and 11 bases lay between the germline ends.

This clonotype was picked up a small number of times. The chain employs TRBV9 and TRBJ1-2; perhaps TRBD1 as D (6 bases). CDR3 length: 14 residues. The V gene's germline CDR1 is SGDLS and CDR2 YYNGEE. V was pared by 7 bases and J by 4 bases, with 17 bases between. The CDR3 sequence: CASGQPDSAYGYTF. In nucleotides, the CDR3 is TGTGCCAGCGGCCAGCCGGACAGTGCCTATGGCTACACCTTC.

The chain joins TRBV20-1 to TRBJ2-7; possibly TRBD2 for D (5 bases). CDR3 size: 15 residues. Germline V gene data show CDR1 as DFQATT and CDR2 as SNEGSKA (reference sequence). V lost 0 bases to trimming and J lost 2 bases, with 14 bases between them. CDR3: CSARDGIALTYEQYF. CDR3 nucleotide sequence: TGCAGTGCTAGAGATGGCATAGCGCTTACCTACGAGCAGTACTTC.

This clonotype was found a few times. The V gene is TRBV20-1, the J gene TRBJ2-3, with TRBD2 identical over 13 bases. The CDR3 has 16 amino acids. CDR1 is DFQATT, CDR2 SNEGSKA, per germline (reference sequence). V dropped 1 base and J dropped 6; count of bases not matched to a gene: 7. The CDR3: CSARALLAGGEDTQYF. In DNA, the CDR3 is TGCAGTGCTAGAGCCCTACTAGCGGGGGGGGAGGATACGCAGTATTTT.

This clonotype was seen ten or more times. The rearrangement joins TRBV7-2 to TRBJ2-4; 8 bases line up with TRBD1. The CDR3 runs 14 residues. With V trimmed by 2 bases and J by 6 bases, 3 bases remained unmatched. Germline V gene data show CDR1 as SGHTA and CDR2 as FQGNSA. The CDR3 bases are TGTGCCAGCAGCTTACTTGGACAGGGAAACATTCAGTACTTC. Encoded protein: CASSLLGQGNIQYF.

In its sample, this clonotype was seen a few times. The chain combines TRBV20-1 with TRBJ2-1; TRBD2 agrees at 7 bases. Trimming cost V 0 bases and J 8 bases; bases outside gene matches: 10. Germline CDR1 and CDR2: DFQATT and SNEGSKA (reference sequence). There are 15 residues in the CDR3. DNA of the CDR3: TGCAGTGCTAGAGATGTGGCGGGAGTTGCCCATGAGCAGTTCTTC. It translates to CSARDVAGVAHEQFF.

The table lists this clonotype with many counts. This sequence joins TRBV20-1 and TRBJ2-2, with 9 bases lining up with TRBD1. Per the germline V gene, CDR1 is DFQATT and CDR2 is SNEGSKA (reference sequence). With 3 bases clipped from V and 5 bases from J, the junction kept 7 bases outside the gene matches. The CDR3 has 15 residues. CDR3 in amino acids: CSASPGTGRTGELFF. CDR3 sequence (DNA): TGCAGTGCTAGCCCCGGGACAGGGCGGACCGGGGAGCTGTTTTTT.

In its sample, this clonotype was seen a few times. The V gene is TRBV12-3 or TRBV12-4, the J gene TRBJ1-4; D uncertain. Trimming cost V 6 bases and J 7 bases, with 18 bases left between them. The CDR3 extends over 15 amino acids. The CDR3 loop is CASSDLGRMGEKLFF. In DNA, the CDR3 is TGTGCCAGCAGCGACCTGGGCAGGATGGGTGAAAAACTGTTTTTT.

This clonotype was counted at least ten times. The rearrangement joins TRBV7-2 to TRBJ1-4; D is ambiguous. The CDR3 sequence is 18 residues long. Trimming pared 3 bases from V and 4 bases from J, leaving 21 bases between. The germline gives CDR1 SGHTA, CDR2 FQGNSA. Written as DNA, the CDR3 is TGTGCCAGCAGCTTTTCGCTCTTTAAGGGAGTGATTAATGAAAAACTGTTTTTT. The encoded protein is CASSFSLFKGVINEKLFF.

This clonotype came up many times. The chain carries TRBV2 and TRBJ1-1; D not resolved. The CDR3 covers 12 residues. Germline-derived CDR1 and CDR2 are SNHLY and FYNNEI. The ends were cut back, 3 bases at V and 7 bases at J, with 9 bases in the middle. The CDR3 loop reads CASSDGRVEAFF. In DNA form, the CDR3 reads TGTGCCAGCAGTGACGGGAGGGTTGAAGCTTTCTTT.

This clonotype has a count of ten or more. The genes are TRBV11-2 and TRBJ2-7; 7 nucleotides agree with TRBD1. Germline V CDR1 and CDR2: SGHAT, FQNNGV. The J segment lost 3 bases and the V segment lost 5 bases, leaving 4 bases of the junction unmatched. The CDR3 consists of 13 residues. CDR3: CASSRTGVYEQYF. CDR3 sequence (DNA): TGTGCCAGCAGCAGGACAGGAGTCTACGAGCAGTACTTC. Full variable domain (remainder filled in from reference TRBV11-2 and TRBJ2-7): EAGVAQSPRYKIIEKRQSVAFWCNPISGHATLYWYQQILGQGPKLLIQFQNNGVVDDSQLPKDRFSAERLKGVDSTLKIQPAKLEDSAVYLCASSRTGVYEQYFGPGTRLTVT.

This rearrangement joins TRBV20-1 to TRBJ2-3; TRBD2 matches at 12 bases. Germline trimming cut 6 bases from V and 4 bases from J; bases unmatched to any gene: 14. In germline, CDR1 is DFQATT, CDR2 SNEGSKA (reference sequence). This CDR3 is 17 amino acids long. The CDR3 reads CSARRASGRGPADTQYF. CDR3 bases: TGCAGTGCCAGACGGGCTAGCGGGAGGGGGCCGGCAGATACGCAGTATTTT.

The sample holds many counts of this clonotype. The chain joins TRBV12-3 or TRBV12-4 to TRBJ2-1; TRBD1 matches 7 bases. The CDR3 loop spans 16 amino acids. V was pared by 5 bases and J by 7 bases, with 14 bases of the junction left unmatched. CDR3 sequence: CASSATGDLIANEQFF. In nucleotides, the CDR3 is TGTGCCAGCAGTGCTACAGGGGATCTTATTGCAAATGAGCAGTTCTTC.

This clonotype was observed a handful of times. The chain carries TRBV6-1 and TRBJ2-6; D is unresolved. The germline V gene has CDR1 MNHNS and CDR2 SASEGT. The CDR3 has 15 amino acids. The V and J ends lost 6 bases and 0 bases respectively, with 9 bases between them. The CDR3 spells CASSRDTSGANVLTF. The CDR3 DNA reads as TGTGCCAGCAGCCGCGACACCTCTGGGGCCAACGTCCTGACTTTC.

This sequence joins TRBV9 and TRBJ2-1, with a tentative D call TRBD1 (5 bases). The V end lost 0 bases, the J end lost 7 bases, and 11 bases lay between the germline ends. The CDR3 runs to 14 residues. Germline V gene data show CDR1 as SGDLS and CDR2 as YYNGEE. CDR3 DNA sequence: TGTGCCAGCAGCGTAGTCGACAGTTCAAATGAGCAGTTCTTC. It codes for CASSVVDSSNEQFF.

This clonotype showed up many times. The rearrangement uses TRBV3-1 and TRBJ2-2; no reliable D call. Trimming pared 4 bases from V and 3 bases from J, leaving 15 bases between. The CDR3 runs 16 residues. Germline lookup yields CDR1 LGHDT and CDR2 YNNKEL (reference sequence). The CDR3 reads CASSPLRAADTGELFF. DNA of the CDR3: TGTGCCAGCAGCCCTCTTCGGGCGGCGGACACCGGGGAGCTGTTTTTT.

This clonotype came up many times. The CDR3 DNA reads TGCAGAAGTCCGGGACTAGAAAGCACCGGGGAGCTGTTTTTT. Protein product: CRSPGLESTGELFF. The rearrangement links TRBV20-1 to TRBJ2-2, with TRBD2 identical over 8 bases. Germline V gene sequence: CDR1 DFQATT, CDR2 SNEGSKA (reference sequence). The CDR3 runs 14 residues.

This clonotype was counted many times. The V gene is TRBV7-2, the J gene TRBJ1-4; D gene ambiguous. Looked up from germline, CDR1 is SGHTA and CDR2 is FQGNSA. The germline V and J ends were trimmed by 3 bases and 6 bases, with 11 bases remaining between them. This CDR3 is 14 amino acids long. The CDR3 nucleotides are TGTGCCAGCAGCTTGTTGACGGCGCATGAAAAACTGTTTTTT. This encodes CASSLLTAHEKLFF.

Many counts were recorded for this clonotype. The chain carries TRBV19 and TRBJ1-5, with D perhaps TRBD1 (6 bases). Per the germline V gene, CDR1 is LNHDA and CDR2 is SQIVND (reference sequence). Trimming removed 5 bases at V and 7 bases at J, with 18 bases between. CDR3 length equals 15 residues. The CDR3 coding sequence is TGTGCCAGTAGTTTGGAACAGGGTAAGAGCCAGCCCCAGCATTTT. Its protein is CASSLEQGKSQPQHF.